These T cell receptor beta chains were read from a single sample in a study of metastatic and nonmetastatic thyroid tumors. TCRdb recomputed clones from the PCR reads via MiXCR. The sample carries approximately 17,000 clones, about 25% recorded once. The material sequenced was adjacent normal tissue. The receptors derive from a female donor with papillary thyroid cancer or a benign thyroid nodule (not recorded which). Some clones in this sample may be carry-over from other donors' samples. Each CDR3 is given with its conserved first and last residue. A D gene is named only where the DNA matches it firmly. Some rows have no size entry. The others give once, few or many, or a class for an expanded clone.

TRBJ2-7 | TRBD2 | TRBV6-1 | many | TGTGCCAGCAGTCGGACAACAGCGGGAGGGCCCTACGAGCAGTACTTC | CASSRTTAGGPYEQYF
TRBJ1-2 | TRBD1 | TRBV9 | - | TGTGCCAGCAGCGTAGGAGGGACAGGGAACTATGGCTACACCTTC | CASSVGGTGNYGYTF
TRBJ1-2 | - | TRBV12-3/TRBV12-4 | - | TGTGCCAGCAGGAAAAACTATGGCTACACCTTC | CASRKNYGYTF
TRBJ2-1 | - | TRBV7-8 | few | TGTGCCAGCAGCCGAAGGGACTCCCGGGGGGAGCAGTTCTTC | CASSRRDSRGEQFF
TRBJ2-2 | TRBD2 | TRBV13 | many | TGTGCCAGCAGCCTTGCGGGACTAGCGGGAGTTGGGGCGAGTACCGGGGAGCTGTTTTTT | CASSLAGLAGVGASTGELFF
TRBJ1-5 | - | TRBV2 | few | TGTGCCAGCAGTGAAGCAGCGGGGGTCCTTTTTCAGCCCCAGCATTTT | CASSEAAGVLFQPQHF
TRBJ2-1 | - | TRBV12-3/TRBV12-4 | - | TGTGCCAGCAGCTCACGAGGGGAGCAGTTCTTC | CASSSRGEQFF
TRBJ2-5 | TRBD2 | TRBV12-3/TRBV12-4 | - | TGTGCCAGCAGTGGCCTCCGGGGGGGAATCCAGGAGACCCAGTACTTC | CASSGLRGGIQETQYF
TRBJ1-4 | TRBD1 | TRBV6-6 | many | TGTGCCAGCAGTTACTACGGACAGGGTGGAGAAAAACTGTTTTTT | CASSYYGQGGEKLFF
TRBJ2-1 | TRBD2 | TRBV6-2/TRBV6-3 | many | TGTGCCAGCAGTTACCTAGCGGGGGCCGCCTCCTACAATGAGCAGTTCTTC | CASSYLAGAASYNEQFF
TRBJ1-1 | - | TRBV11-3 | - | TGTGCCAGCAGCTTAGGGCAGTACACTGAAGCTTTCTTT | CASSLGQYTEAFF
TRBJ2-2 | TRBD2 | TRBV19 | - | TGTGCCAGTAGTATTACTAGCGGGGCCGGGGAGCTGTTTTTT | CASSITSGAGELFF
TRBJ2-1 | - | TRBV7-7 | - | TGTGCTAGCAGCCCGGACCCAGCGGGTTACAATGAGCAGTTCTTC | CASSPDPAGYNEQFF
TRBJ2-4 | - | TRBV11-2 | - | TGTGCCAGCAGCTTAGAAGGTGTCCGATTAGCCAAAAACATTCAGTACTTC | CASSLEGVRLAKNIQYF
TRBJ2-7 | TRBD1 | TRBV18 | - | TGTGCCAGCTCATATAAAGTTCCGGGACAGGGGGCCTACGAGCAGTACTTC | CASSYKVPGQGAYEQYF
TRBJ1-6 | TRBD1 | TRBV6-1 | few | TGTGCCAGCAGCCAACTGCAGGGAGGGGGCTCACCCCTCCACTTT | CASSQLQGGGSPLHF
TRBJ1-4 | - | TRBV30 | few | TGTGCCTGGAGTCCAACAGGTGAAAAACTGTTTTTT | CAWSPTGEKLFF
TRBJ2-7 | TRBD2 | TRBV20-1 | few | TGCAGTGCTAGAGAGGCGGCTAGCGGGAGGTACTACGAGCAGTACTTC | CSAREAASGRYYEQYF
TRBJ1-1 | TRBD1 | TRBV11-3 | once | TGTGCCAGCAGCTTAGTGGGACAGGGCCCTGAAGCTTTCTTT | CASSLVGQGPEAFF
TRBJ2-1 | - | TRBV6-2/TRBV6-3 | few | TGTGCCAGCAGTTACTCGGGGGCCCTTTCCCATGAGCAGTTCTTC | CASSYSGALSHEQFF
TRBJ2-1 | TRBD1 | TRBV9 | - | TGTGCCAGCAGCGCCCGGGACAGCCCGTACAATGAGCAGTTCTTC | CASSARDSPYNEQFF
TRBJ2-1 | TRBD1 | TRBV6-5 | many | TGTGCCAGCAGTTACGGGACAGTTAATGAGCAGTTCTTC | CASSYGTVNEQFF
TRBJ2-7 | - | TRBV5-6 | - | TGTGCCAGCAGCTTGTCAGCGGGTGGTAAAGGCGAGCAGTACTTC | CASSLSAGGKGEQYF
TRBJ1-1 | - | TRBV7-9 | - | TGTGCCAGCAGCTCAAGCACTGAAGCTTTCTTT | CASSSSTEAFF
TRBJ2-7 | - | TRBV27 | many | TGTGCCAGCAGATCATCCTCCTACGAGCAGTACTTC | CASRSSSYEQYF
TRBJ1-5 | - | TRBV20-1 | - | TGCAGTGGGGGTCCCAGCGATCAGCCCCAGCATTTT | CSGGPSDQPQHF
TRBJ2-2 | TRBD1 | TRBV5-1 | few | TGCGCCAGCAGCCCGATAGGGACAGGCTCGAACACCGGGGAGCTGTTTTTT | CASSPIGTGSNTGELFF
TRBJ1-1 | TRBD1 | TRBV6-2/TRBV6-3 | - | TGTGCCAGCAGTTCCTGGACAGGGCTGAACACTGAAGCTTTCTTT | CASSSWTGLNTEAFF
TRBJ1-1 | - | TRBV6-1 | - | TGTGCCAGCCGAGCGCTTGAAGCTTTCTTT | CASRALEAFF
TRBJ1-2 | TRBD1 | TRBV20-1 | - | TGCAGTGCTAGTGCAGGGGGGGTAGGAGCCTACACCTTC | CSASAGGVGAYTF
TRBJ2-7 | - | TRBV7-3 | - | TGTGCCAGCAGCGTTGAGGGGACAAGGGAGCAGTACTTC | CASSVEGTREQYF
TRBJ2-1 | - | TRBV30 | - | TGTGCCTGGAGTCTCATTAGTAGTGAGCAGTTCTTC | CAWSLISSEQFF
TRBJ2-7 | - | TRBV28 | - | TGTGCCACCTTTCCAACCGTACAGACGGTACCTTCCTACGAGCAGTACTTC | CATFPTVQTVPSYEQYF
TRBJ2-7 | - | TRBV5-1 | - | TGCGCCAGCAGGAGTTCCGGCTACGAGCAGTACTTC | CASRSSGYEQYF
TRBJ2-2 | TRBD2 | TRBV12-3/TRBV12-4 | - | TGTGCCAGCAGTTTAAATGGTGCTAGCGGGAACACCGGGGAGCTGTTTTTT | CASSLNGASGNTGELFF
TRBJ2-2 | - | TRBV7-2 | - | TGTGCCAGCAGCGCCGGGAGGAACACCGGGGAGCTGTTTTTT | CASSAGRNTGELFF
TRBJ2-7 | TRBD2 | TRBV2 | once | TGTGCCAGCAGTGAATGGTTGCGGGAGTTCAACGAGCAGTACTTC | CASSEWLREFNEQYF
TRBJ1-1 | - | TRBV10-3 | - | TGTGCCATCAGTGATCAATGTGGGGGTGTGGACACTGAAGCTTTCTTT | CAISDQCGGVDTEAFF
TRBJ2-7 | - | TRBV4-1 | - | TGCGCCAGCAGCCAAGTACAGGGCCTCAAATCCTACGAGCAGTACTTC | CASSQVQGLKSYEQYF
TRBJ2-7 | TRBD1 | TRBV7-9 | - | TGTGCCAGCAGCCCAGGGACAGGGGGCGAGCAGTACTTC | CASSPGTGGEQYF
TRBJ1-3 | - | TRBV6-2/TRBV6-3 | few | TGTGCCAGCATGATGGGCTCTGGAAACACCATATATTTT | CASMMGSGNTIYF
TRBJ2-2 | TRBD1 | TRBV28 | - | TGTGCCAGCAGTTTCCGACAGGGATACGCCGGGGAGCTGTTTTTT | CASSFRQGYAGELFF
TRBJ2-3 | - | TRBV6-5 | many | TGTGCCAGCAGTTACGAGGTTATTGGGTCCTGGGCAACAGATACGCAGTATTTT | CASSYEVIGSWATDTQYF
TRBJ2-7 | - | TRBV20-1 | - | TGCAGTGCTAGAAGGGGCAATGGGGCCTCCTACGAGAAGTACTTC | CSARRGNGASYEKYF
TRBJ2-7 | - | TRBV11-1 | - | TGTGCCAGCAGCCCGTCAGGCAGGAGAAGTTCTTACGAGCAGTACTTC | CASSPSGRRSSYEQYF
TRBJ2-7 | - | TRBV27 | few | TGTGCCAGCAGTTCCGGGACTCAATCCTACGAGCAGTACTTC | CASSSGTQSYEQYF
TRBJ1-1 | TRBD1 | TRBV29-1 | few | TGCAGCGCCAGGGGGCAGGGCCTGACTGAAGCTTTCTTT | CSARGQGLTEAFF
TRBJ2-7 | - | TRBV20-1 | - | TGCAGTGCTAGAGATCCCGACTCGGCCTACGAGCAGTACTTC | CSARDPDSAYEQYF
TRBJ2-5 | - | TRBV2 | - | TGTGCCAGCAAGCTTGACAGGACCGAGACCCAGTACTTC | CASKLDRTETQYF
TRBJ1-2 | - | TRBV7-9 | - | TGTGCCAGCAGCGGACAGTTAGACTATGGCTACACCTTC | CASSGQLDYGYTF
TRBJ2-1 | - | TRBV28 | - | TGTGCCAGCAGAACGGACAGCCCCTACAATGAGCAGTTCTTC | CASRTDSPYNEQFF
TRBJ2-1 | - | TRBV6-1 | few | TGTGCCAGCAGTGCAACTAGATTTGAGCAGTTCTTC | CASSATRFEQFF
TRBJ2-1 | - | TRBV7-3 | - | TGTGCCAGCAGCTTGGATCGGAGCGGTGAGCAGTTCTTC | CASSLDRSGEQFF
TRBJ1-2 | - | TRBV11-2 | - | TGTGCCAGCAGCTCCTACAGGGTTAGCTATGGCTACACCTTC | CASSSYRVSYGYTF
TRBJ2-3 | - | TRBV20-1 | - | TGCAGTGCTAGAGATCGGATCGGTGCTAGTTTCCAGTATTTT | CSARDRIGASFQYF